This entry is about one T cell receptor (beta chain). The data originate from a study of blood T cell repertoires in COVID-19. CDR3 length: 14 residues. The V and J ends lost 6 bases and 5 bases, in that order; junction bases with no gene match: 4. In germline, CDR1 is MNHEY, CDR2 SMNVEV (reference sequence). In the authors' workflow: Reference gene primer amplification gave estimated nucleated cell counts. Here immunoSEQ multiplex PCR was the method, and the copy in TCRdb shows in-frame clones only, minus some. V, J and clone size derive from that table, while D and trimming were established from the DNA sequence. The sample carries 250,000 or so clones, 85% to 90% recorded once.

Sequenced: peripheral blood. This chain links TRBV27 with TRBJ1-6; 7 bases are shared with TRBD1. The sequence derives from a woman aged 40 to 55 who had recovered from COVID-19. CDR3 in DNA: TGTGCCAGCAGCCCGGGACAGAATAATTCACCCCTCCACTTT. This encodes CASSPGQNNSPLHF.